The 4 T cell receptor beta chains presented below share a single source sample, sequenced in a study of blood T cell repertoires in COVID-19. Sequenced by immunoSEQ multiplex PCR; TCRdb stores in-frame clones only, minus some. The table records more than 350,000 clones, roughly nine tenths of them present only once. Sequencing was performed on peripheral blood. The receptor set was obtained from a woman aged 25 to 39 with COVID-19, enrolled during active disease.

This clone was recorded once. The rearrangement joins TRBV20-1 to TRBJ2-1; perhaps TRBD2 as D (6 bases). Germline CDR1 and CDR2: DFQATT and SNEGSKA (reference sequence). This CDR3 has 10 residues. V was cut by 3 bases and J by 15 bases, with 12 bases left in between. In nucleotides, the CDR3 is TGCAGTGCTAGGCGGGAATGGCTGTTCTTC. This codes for CSARREWLFF.

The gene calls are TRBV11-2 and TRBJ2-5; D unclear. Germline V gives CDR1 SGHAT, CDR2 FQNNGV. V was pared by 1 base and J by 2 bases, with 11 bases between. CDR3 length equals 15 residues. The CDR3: CASSLGGSAQETQYF. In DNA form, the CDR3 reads TGTGCCAGCAGCTTAGGCGGCAGCGCTCAAGAGACCCAGTACTTC.

The CDR3: CASSLGGAGDTQYF. CDR3 bases: TGTGCCAGCAGCTTGGGAGGGGCGGGAGATACGCAGTATTTT. The chain carries TRBV7-9 and TRBJ2-3; 7 nucleotides agree with TRBD2. This CDR3 is built from 14 residues. V was pared by 3 bases and J by 5 bases, with 5 bases of the junction left unmatched. CDR1 SEHNR and CDR2 FQNEAQ come from the germline V gene (reference sequence).

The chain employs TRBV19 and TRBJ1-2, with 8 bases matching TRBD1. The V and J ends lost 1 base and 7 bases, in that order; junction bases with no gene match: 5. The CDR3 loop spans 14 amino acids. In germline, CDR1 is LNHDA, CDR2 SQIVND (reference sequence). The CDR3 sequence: CASSIGQGASGYTF. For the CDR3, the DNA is TGTGCCAGTAGTATAGGGCAGGGGGCGAGTGGCTACACCTTC.